The 10 T cell receptor beta chains below were found in one sample sequenced in a study of blood T cell repertoires in COVID-19. This table comes from immunoSEQ multiplex PCR, and its TCRdb copy is limited to in-frame clones, with some not included. Altogether over 35,000 clones are present, 65% to 85% being singletons, with the ten largest covering 30% to 45%. The source material was peripheral blood. These receptors were taken from a man aged 35-49 years with active or convalescent COVID-19.

The CDR3 coding sequence is TGTGCCAGCAGTACAGGGGCAACTAATGAAAAACTGTTTTTT. Translation: CASSTGATNEKLFF. The chain combines TRBV9 with TRBJ1-4; 7 bases map to TRBD1. CDR3 length: 14 amino acids. V lost 5 bases to trimming and J lost 0 bases; unmatched junction nucleotides: 1. Germline V gives CDR1 SGDLS, CDR2 YYNGEE.

J is TRBJ1-2 and V is TRBV5-1; possible D gene TRBD1, 5 bases. The CDR3 runs 14 residues. Germline CDR1 and CDR2: SGHRS and YFSETQ. V lost 4 bases and J lost 8, with 18 bases in between. CDR3 in amino acids: CASSSGQGLNGYTF. The CDR3 nucleotides read TGCGCCAGCAGCAGTGGACAAGGCCTGAACGGCTACACCTTC.

The chain joins TRBV7-9 to TRBJ2-7; no reliable D call. The CDR3 sequence is 13 residues long. Per germline, CDR1 SEHNR and CDR2 FQNEAQ (reference sequence). The V end lost 1 base, the J end lost 4 bases, and 8 bases lay between the germline ends. The CDR3 sequence: CASSLGQFYEQYF. In nucleotides, the CDR3 is TGTGCCAGCAGCTTAGGGCAGTTTTACGAGCAGTACTTC. The full variable domain, with the rest looked up from reference TRBV7-9 and TRBJ2-7, is DTGVSQNPRHKITKRGQNVTFRCDPISEHNRLYWYRQTLGQGPEFLTYFQNEAQLEKSRLLSDRFSAERPKGSFSTLEIQRTEQGDSAMYLCASSLGQFYEQYFGPGTRLTVT.

The DNA for the CDR3 is TGTGCCAGCATTGGAGGACAGGAGTCTGAAGCTTTCTTT. Protein sequence: CASIGGQESEAFF. The chain recombines TRBV6-5 with TRBJ1-1; TRBD1 agrees at 7 bases. The trim removed 7 bases at V and 6 bases at J, leaving 8 bases unmatched. The V gene's germline CDR1 is MNHEY and CDR2 SVGAGI. The CDR3 is 13 residues long.

V gene TRBV29-1 combines with J gene TRBJ2-1; D is unresolved. The CDR3 has 15 residues. V lost 6 bases to trimming and J lost 9 bases, with 24 bases between them. Looked up from germline, CDR1 is SQVTM and CDR2 is ANQGSEA. The CDR3 DNA follows: TGCAGCGTCCAACTCGGCACAGACCCCTCCGGTGAGCAGTTCTTC. Its protein product is CSVQLGTDPSGEQFF.

V and J are TRBV4-3 and TRBJ2-7; perhaps TRBD1 as D (7 bases). Germline CDR1 and CDR2: LGHNA and YSLEER. This CDR3 is built from 15 residues. The ends were cut back, 0 bases at V and 8 bases at J, with 17 bases in the middle. CDR3 protein: CASSQESSGGGKQYF. The CDR3 coding sequence is TGCGCCAGCAGCCAAGAATCGTCTGGAGGGGGCAAGCAGTACTTC.

This chain joins TRBV29-1 and TRBJ2-2; a possible D gene is TRBD2 (6 bases). The CDR3 is made up of 13 amino acids. CDR1 and CDR2 from the germline V gene are SQVTM and ANQGSEA. With 7 bases removed from V and 2 bases from J, the gap between germline ends came to 11 bases. CDR3 in amino acids: CSAGTFNTGELFF. The CDR3 DNA is TGCAGCGCCGGGACTTTCAACACCGGGGAGCTGTTTTTT.

The rearrangement links TRBV2 to TRBJ1-4; 8 nucleotides line up with TRBD1. Unmatched junction bases numbered 9, after V lost 6 bases and J lost 0 bases. The CDR3 is 17 residues long. The germline V gene encodes CDR1 SNHLY and CDR2 FYNNEI. The CDR3 sequence is CASRRTGTWATNEKLFF. CDR3 DNA: TGTGCCAGCAGAAGGACAGGGACGTGGGCAACTAATGAAAAACTGTTTTTT.

V and J are TRBV19 and TRBJ2-7, with D perhaps matching TRBD1 (5 bases). The germline gives CDR1 LNHDA, CDR2 SQIVND (reference sequence). This CDR3 region has 13 residues. Trimming stripped 5 bases from V and 0 bases from J, with 8 bases between. CDR3 sequence: CASSPDNSYEQYF. Written as DNA, the CDR3 is TGTGCCAGTAGTCCGGACAACTCCTACGAGCAGTACTTC.

This clone was observed a few times. The chain joins TRBV6-5 to TRBJ1-2; D not certain. This CDR3 region has 13 residues. Trimming left V 2 bases short and J 6 bases short, with 10 bases between. Per the germline V gene, CDR1 is MNHEY and CDR2 is SVGAGI. The CDR3 sequence: CASSYGRGDGYTF. The CDR3 DNA reads TGTGCCAGCAGTTACGGACGGGGTGATGGCTACACCTTC.